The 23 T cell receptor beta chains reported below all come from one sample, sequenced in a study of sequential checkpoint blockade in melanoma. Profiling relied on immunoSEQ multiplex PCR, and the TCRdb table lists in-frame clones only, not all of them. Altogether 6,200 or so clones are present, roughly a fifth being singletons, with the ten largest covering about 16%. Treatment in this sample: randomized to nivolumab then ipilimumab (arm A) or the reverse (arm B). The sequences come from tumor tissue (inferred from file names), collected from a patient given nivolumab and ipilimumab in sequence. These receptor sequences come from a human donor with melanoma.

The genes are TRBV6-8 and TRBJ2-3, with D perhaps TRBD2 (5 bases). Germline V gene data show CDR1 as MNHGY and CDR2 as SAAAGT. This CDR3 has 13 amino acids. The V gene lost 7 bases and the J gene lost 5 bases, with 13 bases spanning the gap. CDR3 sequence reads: CASTRTVGDTQYF. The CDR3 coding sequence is TGTGCCAGCACTCGGACTGTTGGAGATACGCAGTATTTT.

CDR3 in DNA: TGCGCCAGCAGCCCGGTGGTAGCGGGGGCTTACAATGAGCAGTTCTTC. It is translated as CASSPVVAGAYNEQFF. The chain recombines TRBV5-1 with TRBJ2-1; 9 bases line up with TRBD2. V dropped 4 bases and J dropped 4; count of bases not matched to a gene: 9. Germline V gene sequence: CDR1 SGHRS, CDR2 YFSETQ. The CDR3 is 16 amino acids.

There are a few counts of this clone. In nucleotides, the CDR3 is TGTGCCAGCAGCCCTGCGGGGGAACATGAAAAACTGTTTTTT. The encoded protein is CASSPAGEHEKLFF. The chain employs TRBV6-8 and TRBJ1-4; D possibly corresponds to TRBD1 (5 bases). Germline V lookup: CDR1 MNHGY, CDR2 SAAAGT. The V and J ends lost 6 bases and 6 bases respectively, with 14 bases between them. The CDR3 covers 14 residues.

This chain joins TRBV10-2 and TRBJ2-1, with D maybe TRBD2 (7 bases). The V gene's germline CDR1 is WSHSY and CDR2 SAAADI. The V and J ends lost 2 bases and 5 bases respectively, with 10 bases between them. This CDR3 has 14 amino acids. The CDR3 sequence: CASSETGRDNEQFF. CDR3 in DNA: TGCGCCAGCAGTGAGACAGGGAGGGACAATGAGCAGTTCTTC.

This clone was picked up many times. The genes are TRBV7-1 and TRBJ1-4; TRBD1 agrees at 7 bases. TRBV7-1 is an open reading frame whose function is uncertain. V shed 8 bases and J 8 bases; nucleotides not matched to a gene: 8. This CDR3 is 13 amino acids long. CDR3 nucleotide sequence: TGTGCCAGCGGATCTGACAGGGACGAAAAACTGTTTTTT. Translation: CASGSDRDEKLFF.

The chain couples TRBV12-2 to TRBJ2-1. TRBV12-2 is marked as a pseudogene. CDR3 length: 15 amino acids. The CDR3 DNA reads TGTGCCAACGAGGCAGGGTTCGGGGCGAATACTGAGCAGTTCTTC. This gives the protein CANEAGFGANTEQFF.

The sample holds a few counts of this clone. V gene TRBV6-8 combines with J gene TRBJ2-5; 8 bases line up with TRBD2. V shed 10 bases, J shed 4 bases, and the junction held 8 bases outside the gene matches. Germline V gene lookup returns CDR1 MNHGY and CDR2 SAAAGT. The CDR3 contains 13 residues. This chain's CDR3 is CATFAGGIETQYF. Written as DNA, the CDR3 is TGTGCCACCTTCGCGGGGGGCATAGAGACCCAGTACTTC.

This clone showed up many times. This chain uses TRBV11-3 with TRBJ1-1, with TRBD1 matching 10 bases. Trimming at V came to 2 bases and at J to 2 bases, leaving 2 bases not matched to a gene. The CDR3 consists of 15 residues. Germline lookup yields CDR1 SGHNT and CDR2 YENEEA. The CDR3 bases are TGTGCCAGCAGCTTAAGGGACAGGGGTAACACTGAAGCTTTCTTT. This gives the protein CASSLRDRGNTEAFF.

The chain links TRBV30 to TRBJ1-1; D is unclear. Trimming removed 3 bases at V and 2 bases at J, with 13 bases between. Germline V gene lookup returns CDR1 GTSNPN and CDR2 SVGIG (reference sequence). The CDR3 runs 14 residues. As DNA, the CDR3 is TGTGCCTGGAGCCTCGGGCTATCAAACACTGAAGCTTTCTTT. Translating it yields CAWSLGLSNTEAFF.

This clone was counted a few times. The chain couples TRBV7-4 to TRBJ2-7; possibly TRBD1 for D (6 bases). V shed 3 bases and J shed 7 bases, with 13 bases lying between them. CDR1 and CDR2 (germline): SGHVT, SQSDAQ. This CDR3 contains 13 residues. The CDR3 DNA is TGTGCCAGCAGCTTCTCTGCGAGGGGGGAGCAGTACTTC. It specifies CASSFSARGEQYF.

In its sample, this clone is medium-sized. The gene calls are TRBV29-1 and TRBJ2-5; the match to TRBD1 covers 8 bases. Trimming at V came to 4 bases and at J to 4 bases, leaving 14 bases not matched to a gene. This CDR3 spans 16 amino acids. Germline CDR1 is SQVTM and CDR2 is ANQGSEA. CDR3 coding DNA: TGCAGCGTTGCTACGGGGGCAGGGGGCTGGGGAGAGACCCAGTACTTC. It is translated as CSVATGAGGWGETQYF.

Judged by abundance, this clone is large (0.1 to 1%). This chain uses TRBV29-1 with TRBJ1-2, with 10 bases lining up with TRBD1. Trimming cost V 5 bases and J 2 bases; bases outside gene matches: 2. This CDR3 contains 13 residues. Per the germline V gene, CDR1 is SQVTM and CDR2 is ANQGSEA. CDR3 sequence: CSVRTGGNYGYTF. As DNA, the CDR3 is TGCAGCGTTCGGACAGGGGGAAACTATGGCTACACCTTC.

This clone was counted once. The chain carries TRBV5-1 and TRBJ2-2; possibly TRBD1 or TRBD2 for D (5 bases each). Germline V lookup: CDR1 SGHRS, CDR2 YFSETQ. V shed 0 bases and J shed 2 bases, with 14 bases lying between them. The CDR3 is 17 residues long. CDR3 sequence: CASSLALGVHNTGELFF. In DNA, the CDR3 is TGCGCCAGCAGCTTGGCCCTGGGGGTGCACAACACCGGGGAGCTGTTTTTT. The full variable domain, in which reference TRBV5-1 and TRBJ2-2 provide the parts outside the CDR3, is KAGVTQTPRYLIKTRGQQVTLSCSPISGHRSVSWYQQTPGQGLQFLFEYFSETQRNKGNFPGRFSGRQFSNSRSEMNVSTLELGDSALYLCASSLALGVHNTGELFFGEGSRLTVL.

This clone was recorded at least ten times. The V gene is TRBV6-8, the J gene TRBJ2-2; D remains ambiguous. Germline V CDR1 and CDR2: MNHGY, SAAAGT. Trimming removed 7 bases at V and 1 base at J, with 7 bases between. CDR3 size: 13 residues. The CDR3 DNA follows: TGTGCCAGCACAAAGAAGAACACCGGGGAGCTGTTTTTT. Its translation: CASTKKNTGELFF.

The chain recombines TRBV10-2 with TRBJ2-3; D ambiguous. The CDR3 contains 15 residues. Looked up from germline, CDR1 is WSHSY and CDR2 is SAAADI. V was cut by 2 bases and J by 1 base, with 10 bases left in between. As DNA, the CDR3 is TGCGCCAGCAGTGAGCGGTTCGGAGGCACAGATACGCAGTATTTT. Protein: CASSERFGGTDTQYF.

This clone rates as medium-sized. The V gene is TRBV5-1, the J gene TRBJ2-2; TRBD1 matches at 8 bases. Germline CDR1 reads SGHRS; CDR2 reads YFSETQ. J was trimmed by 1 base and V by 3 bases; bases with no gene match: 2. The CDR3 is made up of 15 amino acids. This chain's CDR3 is CASSSGTGNTGELFF. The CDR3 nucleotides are TGCGCCAGCAGCTCCGGGACAGGGAACACCGGGGAGCTGTTTTTT.

The CDR3 region is CASHRGSTDTQYF. CDR3 nucleotide sequence: TGTGCCAGCCACAGGGGTAGCACAGATACGCAGTATTTT. This chain joins TRBV18 and TRBJ2-3; 7 positions match TRBD1. Trimming removed 8 bases from V and 0 bases from J; junction bases left unmatched: 2. Germline CDR1 reads KGHSH; CDR2 reads LQKENI. The CDR3 spans 13 residues.

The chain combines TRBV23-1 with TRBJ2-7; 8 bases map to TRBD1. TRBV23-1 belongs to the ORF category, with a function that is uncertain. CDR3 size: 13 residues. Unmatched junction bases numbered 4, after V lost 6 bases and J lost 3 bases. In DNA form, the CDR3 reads TGCGCCAGCAGCTTGGGGACAGGCTACGAGCAGTACTTC. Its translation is CASSLGTGYEQYF.

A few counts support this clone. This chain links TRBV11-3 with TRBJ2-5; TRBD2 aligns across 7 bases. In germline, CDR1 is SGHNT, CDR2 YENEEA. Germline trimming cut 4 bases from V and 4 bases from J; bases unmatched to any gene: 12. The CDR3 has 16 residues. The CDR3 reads CASSSSDGGWVETQYF. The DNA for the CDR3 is TGTGCCAGCAGCTCGTCTGACGGGGGGTGGGTAGAGACCCAGTACTTC.

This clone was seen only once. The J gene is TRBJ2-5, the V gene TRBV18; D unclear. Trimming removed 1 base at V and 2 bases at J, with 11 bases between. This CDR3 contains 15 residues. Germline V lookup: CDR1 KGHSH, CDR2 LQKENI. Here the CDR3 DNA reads TGTGCCAGCTCACCACTCAGTACAGCGCAAGAGACCCAGTACTTC. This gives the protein CASSPLSTAQETQYF.

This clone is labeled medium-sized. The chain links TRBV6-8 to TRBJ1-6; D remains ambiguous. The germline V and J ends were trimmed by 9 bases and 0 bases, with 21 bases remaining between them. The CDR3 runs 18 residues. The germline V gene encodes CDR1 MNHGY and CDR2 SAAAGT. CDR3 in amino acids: CARLTNPRSVSYNSPLHF. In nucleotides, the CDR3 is TGTGCCAGGCTCACAAACCCCCGATCCGTCTCCTATAATTCACCCCTCCACTTT.

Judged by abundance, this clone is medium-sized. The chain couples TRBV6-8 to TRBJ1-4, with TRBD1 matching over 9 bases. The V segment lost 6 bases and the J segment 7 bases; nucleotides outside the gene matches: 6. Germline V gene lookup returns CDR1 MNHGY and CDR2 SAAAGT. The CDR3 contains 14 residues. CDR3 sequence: CASRGQGTGEKLFF. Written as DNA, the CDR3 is TGTGCCAGCAGGGGACAGGGTACAGGTGAAAAACTGTTTTTT.

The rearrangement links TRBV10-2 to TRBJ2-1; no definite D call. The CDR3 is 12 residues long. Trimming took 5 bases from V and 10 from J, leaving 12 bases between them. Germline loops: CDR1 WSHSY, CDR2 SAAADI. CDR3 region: CASSLVVGEQFF. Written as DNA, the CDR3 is TGCGCCAGCAGTCTGGTTGTCGGCGAGCAGTTCTTC.